The clone carrying this T cell receptor beta chain appeared many times. The antigen is not known. 5'RACE with 10-nucleotide random UMIs generated the cDNA. Via MiXCR, TCRdb re-called the 5' RACE reads, giving one row per CDR3 protein. The table has under 90,000 distinct CDR3 sequences, around 3.5% seen once. The source of the sample is a study of neurological immune-mediated disorders. With 4 bases clipped from V and 4 bases from J, the junction kept 7 bases outside the gene matches. The CDR3 totals 15 residues. Germline V gene sequence: CDR1 SGHRS, CDR2 YFSETQ. Study-level results: Whereas HTLV-1-associated myelopathy showed the most TCR clonal expansion, multiple sclerosis showed the least, with levels below those of healthy controls. There was no clinical or MRI feature that showed an association with the multiple sclerosis repertoire cluster.

The clonotype comes from a woman in her fifties or sixties with multiple sclerosis. V gene TRBV5-1 combines with J gene TRBJ2-1, with TRBD2 matching 8 bases. The sequenced sample was PBMCs. The CDR3 DNA sequence: TGCGCCAGCAGCGTACTAGCGGAGATATACAATGAGCAGTTCTTC. Protein sequence: CASSVLAEIYNEQFF.